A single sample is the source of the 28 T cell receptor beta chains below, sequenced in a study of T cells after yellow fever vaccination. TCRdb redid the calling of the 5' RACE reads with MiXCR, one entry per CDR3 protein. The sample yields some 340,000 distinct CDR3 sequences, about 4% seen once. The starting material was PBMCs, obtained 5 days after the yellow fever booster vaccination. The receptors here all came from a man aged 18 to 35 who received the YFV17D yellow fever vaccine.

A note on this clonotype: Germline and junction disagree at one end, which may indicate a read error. This CDR3 is CASSLAGGLRNEQFF. The CDR3 region has the DNA TGTGCCAGCAGTCTAGCGGGGGGGCTACGGAATGAGCAGTTCTTC. The chain joins TRBV12-3 or TRBV12-4 to TRBJ2-1; 12 bases are shared with TRBD2. This CDR3 region has 15 residues.

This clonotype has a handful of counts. CDR3 residues: CSGRQGLNTEAFF. The CDR3 coding sequence is TGCAGCGGGCGACAGGGATTGAACACTGAAGCTTTCTTT. The V call is TRBV29-1, the J call TRBJ1-1; 7 bases match TRBD1. In germline, CDR1 is SQVTM, CDR2 ANQGSEA. This CDR3 comprises 13 residues. J gave up 0 bases and V 7 bases, and 5 bases lay outside the gene matches.

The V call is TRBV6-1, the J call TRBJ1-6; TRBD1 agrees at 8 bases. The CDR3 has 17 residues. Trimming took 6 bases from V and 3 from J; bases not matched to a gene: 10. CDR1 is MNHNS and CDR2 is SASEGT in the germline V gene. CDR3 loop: CASSLSQGGFYNSPLHF. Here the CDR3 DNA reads TGTGCCAGCAGCTTATCACAGGGGGGCTTCTATAATTCACCCCTCCACTTT.

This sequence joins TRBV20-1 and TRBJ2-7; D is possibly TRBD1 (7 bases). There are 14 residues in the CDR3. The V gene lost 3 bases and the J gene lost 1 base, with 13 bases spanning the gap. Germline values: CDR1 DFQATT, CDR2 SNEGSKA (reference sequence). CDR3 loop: CSASSRGVSYEQYF. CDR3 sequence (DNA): TGCAGTGCTAGCAGCAGGGGGGTGTCCTACGAGCAGTACTTC.

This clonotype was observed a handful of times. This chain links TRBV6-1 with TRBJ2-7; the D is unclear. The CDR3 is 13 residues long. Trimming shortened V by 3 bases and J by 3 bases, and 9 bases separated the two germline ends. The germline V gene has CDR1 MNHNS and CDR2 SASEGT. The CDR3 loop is CASSDVNLYEQYV. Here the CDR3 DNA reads TGTGCCAGCAGTGATGTGAACCTCTACGAGCAGTACGTC.

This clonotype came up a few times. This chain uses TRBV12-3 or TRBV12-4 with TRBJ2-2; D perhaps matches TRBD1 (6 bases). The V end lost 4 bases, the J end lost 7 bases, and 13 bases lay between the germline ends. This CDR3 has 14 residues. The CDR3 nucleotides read TGTGCCAGCAGTTCCCGACAGGAAAGCGGGGAGCTGTTTTTT. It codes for CASSSRQESGELFF.

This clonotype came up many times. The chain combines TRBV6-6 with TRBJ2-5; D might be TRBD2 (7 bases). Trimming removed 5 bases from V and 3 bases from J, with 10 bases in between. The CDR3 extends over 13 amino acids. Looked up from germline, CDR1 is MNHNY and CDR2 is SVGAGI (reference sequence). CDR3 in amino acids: CASSQGGEETQYF. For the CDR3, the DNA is TGTGCCAGCAGTCAAGGGGGGGAAGAGACCCAGTACTTC.

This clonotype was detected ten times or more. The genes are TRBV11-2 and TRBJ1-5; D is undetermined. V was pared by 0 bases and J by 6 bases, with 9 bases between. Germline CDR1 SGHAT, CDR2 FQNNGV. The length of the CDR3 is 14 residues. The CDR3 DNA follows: TGTGCCAGCAGCTTAGATGGGGTCGCTCAGCCCCAGCATTTT. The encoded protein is CASSLDGVAQPQHF.

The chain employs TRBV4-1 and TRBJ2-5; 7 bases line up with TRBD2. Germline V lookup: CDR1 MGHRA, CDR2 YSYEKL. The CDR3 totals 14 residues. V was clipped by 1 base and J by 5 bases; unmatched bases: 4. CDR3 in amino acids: CASSQVGREETQYF. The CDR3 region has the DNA TGCGCCAGCAGCCAAGTTGGGCGGGAGGAGACCCAGTACTTC.

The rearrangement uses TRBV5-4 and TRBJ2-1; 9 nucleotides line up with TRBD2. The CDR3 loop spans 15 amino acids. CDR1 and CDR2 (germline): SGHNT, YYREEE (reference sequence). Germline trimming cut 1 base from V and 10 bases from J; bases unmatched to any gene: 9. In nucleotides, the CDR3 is TGTGCCAGCAGCTTGATCAGCGGGGGGTCCAACGAGCAGTTCTTC. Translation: CASSLISGGSNEQFF.

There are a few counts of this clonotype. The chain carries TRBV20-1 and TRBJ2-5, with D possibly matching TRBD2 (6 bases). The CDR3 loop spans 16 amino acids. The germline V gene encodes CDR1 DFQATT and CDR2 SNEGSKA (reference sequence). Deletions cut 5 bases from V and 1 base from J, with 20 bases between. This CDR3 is CSAPSSWLAIQETQYF. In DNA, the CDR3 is TGCAGTGCTCCTAGTTCCTGGCTAGCGATCCAAGAGACCCAGTACTTC.

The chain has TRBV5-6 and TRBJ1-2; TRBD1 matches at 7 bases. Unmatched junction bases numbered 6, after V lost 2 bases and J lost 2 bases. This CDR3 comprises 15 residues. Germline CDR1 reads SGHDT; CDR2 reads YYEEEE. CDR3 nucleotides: TGTGCCAGCAGCTTCCGTTCAGGGGGAAACTATGGCTACACCTTC. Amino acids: CASSFRSGGNYGYTF.

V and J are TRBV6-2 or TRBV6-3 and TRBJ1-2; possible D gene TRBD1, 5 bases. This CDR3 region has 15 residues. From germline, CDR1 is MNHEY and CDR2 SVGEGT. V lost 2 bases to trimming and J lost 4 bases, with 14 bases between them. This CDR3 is CASSYEGLLPYGYTF. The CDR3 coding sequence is TGTGCCAGCAGTTACGAGGGACTCCTCCCCTATGGCTACACCTTC.

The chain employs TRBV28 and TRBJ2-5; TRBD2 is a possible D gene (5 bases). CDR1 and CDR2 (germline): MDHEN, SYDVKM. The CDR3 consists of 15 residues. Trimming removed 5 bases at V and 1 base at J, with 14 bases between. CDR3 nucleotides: TGTGCCAGCAGTGGTGGGGTAGGGAGCCAAGAGACCCAGTACTTC. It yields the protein CASSGGVGSQETQYF.

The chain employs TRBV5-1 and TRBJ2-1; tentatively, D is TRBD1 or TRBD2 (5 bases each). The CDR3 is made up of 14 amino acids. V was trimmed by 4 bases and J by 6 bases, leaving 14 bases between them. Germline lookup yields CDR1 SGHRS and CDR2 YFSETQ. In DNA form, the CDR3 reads TGCGCCAGCAGCGCCCGGGACGGCCTCAATGAGCAGTTCTTC. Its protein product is CASSARDGLNEQFF.

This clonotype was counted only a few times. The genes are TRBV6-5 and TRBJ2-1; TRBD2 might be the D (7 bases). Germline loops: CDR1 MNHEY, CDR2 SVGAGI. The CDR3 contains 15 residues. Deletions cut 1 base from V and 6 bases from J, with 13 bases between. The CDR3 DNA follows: TGTGCCAGCAGTTACTTGGGGGGGCTATCCAATGAGCAGTTCTTC. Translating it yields CASSYLGGLSNEQFF.

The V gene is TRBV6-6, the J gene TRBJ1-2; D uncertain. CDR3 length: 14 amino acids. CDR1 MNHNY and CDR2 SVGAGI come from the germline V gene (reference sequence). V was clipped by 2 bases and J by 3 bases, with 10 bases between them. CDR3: CASSYLSEYYGYTF. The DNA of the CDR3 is TGTGCCAGCAGTTACCTCTCAGAATACTATGGCTACACCTTC.

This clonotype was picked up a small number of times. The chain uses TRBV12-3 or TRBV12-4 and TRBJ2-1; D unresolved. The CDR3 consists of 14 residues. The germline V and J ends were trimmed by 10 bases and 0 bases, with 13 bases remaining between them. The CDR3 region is CATHRKSSYNEQFF. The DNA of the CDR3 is TGTGCCACCCATCGCAAGAGCTCCTACAATGAGCAGTTCTTC.

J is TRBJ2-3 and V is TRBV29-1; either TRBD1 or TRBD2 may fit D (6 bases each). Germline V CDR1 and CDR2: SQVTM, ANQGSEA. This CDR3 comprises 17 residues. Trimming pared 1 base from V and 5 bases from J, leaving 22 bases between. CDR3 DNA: TGCAGCGTTGAAGGCGGCGGGAATGGTGGGGGGCGAGATACGCAGTATTTT. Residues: CSVEGGGNGGGRDTQYF.

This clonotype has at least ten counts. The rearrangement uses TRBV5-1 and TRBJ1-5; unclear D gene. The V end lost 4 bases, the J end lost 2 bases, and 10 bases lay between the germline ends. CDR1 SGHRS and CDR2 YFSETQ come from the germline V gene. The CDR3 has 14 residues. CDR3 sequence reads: CASSEGMGNQPQHF. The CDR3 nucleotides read TGCGCCAGCAGCGAGGGTATGGGCAATCAGCCCCAGCATTTT.

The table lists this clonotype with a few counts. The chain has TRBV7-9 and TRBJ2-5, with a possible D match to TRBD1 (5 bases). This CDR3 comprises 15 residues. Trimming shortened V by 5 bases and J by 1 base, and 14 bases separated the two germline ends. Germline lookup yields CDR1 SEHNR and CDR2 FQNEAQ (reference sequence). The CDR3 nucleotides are TGTGCCAGCAGCATAGGGGATCCTCTCCAAGAGACCCAGTACTTC. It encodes CASSIGDPLQETQYF.

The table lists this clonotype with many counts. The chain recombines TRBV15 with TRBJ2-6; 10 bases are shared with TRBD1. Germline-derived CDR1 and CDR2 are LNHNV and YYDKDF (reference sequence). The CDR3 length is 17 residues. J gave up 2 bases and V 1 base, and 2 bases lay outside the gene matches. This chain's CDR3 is CATSRGTGGPGANVLTF. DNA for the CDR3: TGTGCCACCAGCAGAGGGACAGGGGGGCCTGGGGCCAACGTCCTGACTTTC.

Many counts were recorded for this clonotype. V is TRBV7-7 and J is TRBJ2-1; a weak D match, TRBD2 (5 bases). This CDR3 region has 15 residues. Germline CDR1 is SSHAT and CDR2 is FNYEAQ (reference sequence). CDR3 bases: TGTGCTAGCCCCTGGGGAGAACCCTCCTACAATGAGCAGTTCTTC. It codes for CASPWGEPSYNEQFF.

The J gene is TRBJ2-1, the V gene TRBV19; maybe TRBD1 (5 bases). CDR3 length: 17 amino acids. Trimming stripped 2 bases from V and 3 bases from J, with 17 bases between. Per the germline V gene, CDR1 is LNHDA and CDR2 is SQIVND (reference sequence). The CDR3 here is CASSISGRAAGYNEQFF. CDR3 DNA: TGTGCCAGTAGTATAAGTGGCAGGGCCGCTGGCTACAATGAGCAGTTCTTC.

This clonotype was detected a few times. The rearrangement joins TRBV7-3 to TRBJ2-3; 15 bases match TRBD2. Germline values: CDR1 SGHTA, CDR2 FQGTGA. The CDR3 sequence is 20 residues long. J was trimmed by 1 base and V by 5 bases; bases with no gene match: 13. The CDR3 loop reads CASSAGLAGGLGDGTDTQYF. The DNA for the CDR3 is TGTGCCAGCAGCGCGGGACTAGCGGGGGGCCTAGGAGACGGCACAGATACGCAGTATTTT. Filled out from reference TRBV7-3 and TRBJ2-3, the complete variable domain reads GAGVSQTPSNKVTEKGKYVELRCDPISGHTALYWYRQSLGQGPEFLIYFQGTGAADDSGLPNDRFFAVRPEGSVSTLKIQRTERGDSAVYLCASSAGLAGGLGDGTDTQYFGPGTRLTVL.

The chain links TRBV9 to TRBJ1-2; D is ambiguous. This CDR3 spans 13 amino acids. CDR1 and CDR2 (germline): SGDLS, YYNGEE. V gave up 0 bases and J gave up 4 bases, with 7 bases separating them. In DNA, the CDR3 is TGTGCCAGCAGCGTAGGAACTTCCTATGGCTACACCTTC. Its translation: CASSVGTSYGYTF.

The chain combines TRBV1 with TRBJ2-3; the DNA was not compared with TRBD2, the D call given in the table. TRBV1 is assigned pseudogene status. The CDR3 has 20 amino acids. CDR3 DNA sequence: TGCACCAGCAGCCAAGCCCAGCGGGGGGGCCCGCGGACTAGCACAGATACGCAGTATTTT. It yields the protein CTSSQAQRGGPRTSTDTQYF.

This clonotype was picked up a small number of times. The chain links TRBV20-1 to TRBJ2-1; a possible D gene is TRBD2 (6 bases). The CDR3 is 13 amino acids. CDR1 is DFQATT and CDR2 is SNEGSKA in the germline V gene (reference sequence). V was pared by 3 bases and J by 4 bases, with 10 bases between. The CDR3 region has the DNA TGCAGTGCTAGTATGGACTATTACAATGAGCAGTTCTTC. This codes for CSASMDYYNEQFF.